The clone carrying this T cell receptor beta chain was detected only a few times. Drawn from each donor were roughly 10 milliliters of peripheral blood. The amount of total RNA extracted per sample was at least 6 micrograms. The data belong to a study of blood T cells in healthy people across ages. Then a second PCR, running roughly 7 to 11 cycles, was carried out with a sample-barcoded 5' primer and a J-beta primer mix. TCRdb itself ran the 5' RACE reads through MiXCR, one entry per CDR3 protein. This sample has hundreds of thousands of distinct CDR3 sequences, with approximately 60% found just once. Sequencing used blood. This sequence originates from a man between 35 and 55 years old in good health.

In nucleotides, the CDR3 is TGCGCCAGCAGCTTGGATCTCTTAGCAGATACGCAGTATTTT. This encodes CASSLDLLADTQYF. The chain has TRBV5-1 and TRBJ2-3; D remains ambiguous. Trimming shortened V by 0 bases and J by 4 bases, and 9 bases separated the two germline ends. The V gene's germline CDR1 is SGHRS and CDR2 YFSETQ. The CDR3 is 14 residues long.